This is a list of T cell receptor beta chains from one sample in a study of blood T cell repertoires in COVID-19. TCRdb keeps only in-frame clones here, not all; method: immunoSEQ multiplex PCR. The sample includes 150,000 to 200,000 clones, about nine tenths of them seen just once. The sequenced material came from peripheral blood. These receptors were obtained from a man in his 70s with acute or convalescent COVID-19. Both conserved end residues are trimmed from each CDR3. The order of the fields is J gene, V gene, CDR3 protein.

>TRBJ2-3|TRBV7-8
ASSRGGVAGSTDTQY
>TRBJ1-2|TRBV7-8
ASSLRGVGLDYGYT
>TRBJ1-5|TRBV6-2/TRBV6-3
ASSPVYSNQPQH
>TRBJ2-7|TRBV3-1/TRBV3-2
ASSQDWTGVDEQY
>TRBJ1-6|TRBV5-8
ASSRGQTFSPLH
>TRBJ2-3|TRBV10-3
AINSGLAGGPSTDTQY
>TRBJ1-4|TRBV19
ASSIQGAFEKLF
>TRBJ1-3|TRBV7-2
ASSSAQGGNTIY
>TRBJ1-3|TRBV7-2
ASSFRGRNTIY
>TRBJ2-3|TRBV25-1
ASSDFPRTDTQY
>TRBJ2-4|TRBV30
AWSVQRNIQY
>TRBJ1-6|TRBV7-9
ASSLQGTNSPLH
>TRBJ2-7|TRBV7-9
ASSLEVGGSSYEQY
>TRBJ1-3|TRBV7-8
ASSFGGGNTIY
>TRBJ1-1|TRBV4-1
ASSQVGTGTGSEAF
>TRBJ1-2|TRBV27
ASRDRVNGYT
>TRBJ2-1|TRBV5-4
ASSSGQGSYNEQF
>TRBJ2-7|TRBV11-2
ASSSPLRTGKDFEQY
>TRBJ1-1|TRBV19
ASRRETEAF
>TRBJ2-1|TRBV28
ASTVLLPYKNEQF
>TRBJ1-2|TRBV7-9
ASSRYTDYGYT
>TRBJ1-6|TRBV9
ASSTGDSYNSPLH
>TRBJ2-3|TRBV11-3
ASSDRGRTDTQY
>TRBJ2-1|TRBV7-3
ASSPRPTDNNEQF
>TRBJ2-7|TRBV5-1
ASSFDIRIYEQY
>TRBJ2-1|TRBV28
ASSVQRVGGDEQF
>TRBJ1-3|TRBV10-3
ATRQGASGNTIY
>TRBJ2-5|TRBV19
ASSKLAGGSETQY
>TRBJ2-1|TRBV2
ASQSSAYNEQF
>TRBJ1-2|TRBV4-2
ASSPTSGTGLTNYGYT
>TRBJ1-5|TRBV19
ASRQGPDQPQH
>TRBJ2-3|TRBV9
ASSVGAGNEDTQY
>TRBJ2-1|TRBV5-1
ASSLYPLSGSNKQF
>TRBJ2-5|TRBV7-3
ASSLQGAGGQETQY
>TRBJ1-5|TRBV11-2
ASSLSGGGDQPQH
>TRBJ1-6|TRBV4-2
ASSFGLLNSPLH
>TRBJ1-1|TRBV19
ASRRQGNTEAF
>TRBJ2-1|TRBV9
ASSVEGLADNEQF
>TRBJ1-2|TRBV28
ASSSPSTLGTVYGYT
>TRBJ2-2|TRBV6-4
ASRGVVTGICPGELF
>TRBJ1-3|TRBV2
ASSEGRGNTIY
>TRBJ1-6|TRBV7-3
ASSVQGTRNSPLH
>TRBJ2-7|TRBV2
ASSEIWGRRYEQY
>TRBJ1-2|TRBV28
ASSSQGGKHYGYT
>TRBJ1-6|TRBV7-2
ASSLGAFYLSPLH
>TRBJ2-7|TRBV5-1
ASSTGEPYEQY
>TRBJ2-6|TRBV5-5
ASSLGAGGANVLT
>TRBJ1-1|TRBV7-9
ASSLEGATEAF
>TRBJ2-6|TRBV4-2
ASSSPRDRAGANVLT
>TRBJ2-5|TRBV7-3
ASSLHSGEREETQY
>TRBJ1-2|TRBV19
ASSNGQGDANYGYT